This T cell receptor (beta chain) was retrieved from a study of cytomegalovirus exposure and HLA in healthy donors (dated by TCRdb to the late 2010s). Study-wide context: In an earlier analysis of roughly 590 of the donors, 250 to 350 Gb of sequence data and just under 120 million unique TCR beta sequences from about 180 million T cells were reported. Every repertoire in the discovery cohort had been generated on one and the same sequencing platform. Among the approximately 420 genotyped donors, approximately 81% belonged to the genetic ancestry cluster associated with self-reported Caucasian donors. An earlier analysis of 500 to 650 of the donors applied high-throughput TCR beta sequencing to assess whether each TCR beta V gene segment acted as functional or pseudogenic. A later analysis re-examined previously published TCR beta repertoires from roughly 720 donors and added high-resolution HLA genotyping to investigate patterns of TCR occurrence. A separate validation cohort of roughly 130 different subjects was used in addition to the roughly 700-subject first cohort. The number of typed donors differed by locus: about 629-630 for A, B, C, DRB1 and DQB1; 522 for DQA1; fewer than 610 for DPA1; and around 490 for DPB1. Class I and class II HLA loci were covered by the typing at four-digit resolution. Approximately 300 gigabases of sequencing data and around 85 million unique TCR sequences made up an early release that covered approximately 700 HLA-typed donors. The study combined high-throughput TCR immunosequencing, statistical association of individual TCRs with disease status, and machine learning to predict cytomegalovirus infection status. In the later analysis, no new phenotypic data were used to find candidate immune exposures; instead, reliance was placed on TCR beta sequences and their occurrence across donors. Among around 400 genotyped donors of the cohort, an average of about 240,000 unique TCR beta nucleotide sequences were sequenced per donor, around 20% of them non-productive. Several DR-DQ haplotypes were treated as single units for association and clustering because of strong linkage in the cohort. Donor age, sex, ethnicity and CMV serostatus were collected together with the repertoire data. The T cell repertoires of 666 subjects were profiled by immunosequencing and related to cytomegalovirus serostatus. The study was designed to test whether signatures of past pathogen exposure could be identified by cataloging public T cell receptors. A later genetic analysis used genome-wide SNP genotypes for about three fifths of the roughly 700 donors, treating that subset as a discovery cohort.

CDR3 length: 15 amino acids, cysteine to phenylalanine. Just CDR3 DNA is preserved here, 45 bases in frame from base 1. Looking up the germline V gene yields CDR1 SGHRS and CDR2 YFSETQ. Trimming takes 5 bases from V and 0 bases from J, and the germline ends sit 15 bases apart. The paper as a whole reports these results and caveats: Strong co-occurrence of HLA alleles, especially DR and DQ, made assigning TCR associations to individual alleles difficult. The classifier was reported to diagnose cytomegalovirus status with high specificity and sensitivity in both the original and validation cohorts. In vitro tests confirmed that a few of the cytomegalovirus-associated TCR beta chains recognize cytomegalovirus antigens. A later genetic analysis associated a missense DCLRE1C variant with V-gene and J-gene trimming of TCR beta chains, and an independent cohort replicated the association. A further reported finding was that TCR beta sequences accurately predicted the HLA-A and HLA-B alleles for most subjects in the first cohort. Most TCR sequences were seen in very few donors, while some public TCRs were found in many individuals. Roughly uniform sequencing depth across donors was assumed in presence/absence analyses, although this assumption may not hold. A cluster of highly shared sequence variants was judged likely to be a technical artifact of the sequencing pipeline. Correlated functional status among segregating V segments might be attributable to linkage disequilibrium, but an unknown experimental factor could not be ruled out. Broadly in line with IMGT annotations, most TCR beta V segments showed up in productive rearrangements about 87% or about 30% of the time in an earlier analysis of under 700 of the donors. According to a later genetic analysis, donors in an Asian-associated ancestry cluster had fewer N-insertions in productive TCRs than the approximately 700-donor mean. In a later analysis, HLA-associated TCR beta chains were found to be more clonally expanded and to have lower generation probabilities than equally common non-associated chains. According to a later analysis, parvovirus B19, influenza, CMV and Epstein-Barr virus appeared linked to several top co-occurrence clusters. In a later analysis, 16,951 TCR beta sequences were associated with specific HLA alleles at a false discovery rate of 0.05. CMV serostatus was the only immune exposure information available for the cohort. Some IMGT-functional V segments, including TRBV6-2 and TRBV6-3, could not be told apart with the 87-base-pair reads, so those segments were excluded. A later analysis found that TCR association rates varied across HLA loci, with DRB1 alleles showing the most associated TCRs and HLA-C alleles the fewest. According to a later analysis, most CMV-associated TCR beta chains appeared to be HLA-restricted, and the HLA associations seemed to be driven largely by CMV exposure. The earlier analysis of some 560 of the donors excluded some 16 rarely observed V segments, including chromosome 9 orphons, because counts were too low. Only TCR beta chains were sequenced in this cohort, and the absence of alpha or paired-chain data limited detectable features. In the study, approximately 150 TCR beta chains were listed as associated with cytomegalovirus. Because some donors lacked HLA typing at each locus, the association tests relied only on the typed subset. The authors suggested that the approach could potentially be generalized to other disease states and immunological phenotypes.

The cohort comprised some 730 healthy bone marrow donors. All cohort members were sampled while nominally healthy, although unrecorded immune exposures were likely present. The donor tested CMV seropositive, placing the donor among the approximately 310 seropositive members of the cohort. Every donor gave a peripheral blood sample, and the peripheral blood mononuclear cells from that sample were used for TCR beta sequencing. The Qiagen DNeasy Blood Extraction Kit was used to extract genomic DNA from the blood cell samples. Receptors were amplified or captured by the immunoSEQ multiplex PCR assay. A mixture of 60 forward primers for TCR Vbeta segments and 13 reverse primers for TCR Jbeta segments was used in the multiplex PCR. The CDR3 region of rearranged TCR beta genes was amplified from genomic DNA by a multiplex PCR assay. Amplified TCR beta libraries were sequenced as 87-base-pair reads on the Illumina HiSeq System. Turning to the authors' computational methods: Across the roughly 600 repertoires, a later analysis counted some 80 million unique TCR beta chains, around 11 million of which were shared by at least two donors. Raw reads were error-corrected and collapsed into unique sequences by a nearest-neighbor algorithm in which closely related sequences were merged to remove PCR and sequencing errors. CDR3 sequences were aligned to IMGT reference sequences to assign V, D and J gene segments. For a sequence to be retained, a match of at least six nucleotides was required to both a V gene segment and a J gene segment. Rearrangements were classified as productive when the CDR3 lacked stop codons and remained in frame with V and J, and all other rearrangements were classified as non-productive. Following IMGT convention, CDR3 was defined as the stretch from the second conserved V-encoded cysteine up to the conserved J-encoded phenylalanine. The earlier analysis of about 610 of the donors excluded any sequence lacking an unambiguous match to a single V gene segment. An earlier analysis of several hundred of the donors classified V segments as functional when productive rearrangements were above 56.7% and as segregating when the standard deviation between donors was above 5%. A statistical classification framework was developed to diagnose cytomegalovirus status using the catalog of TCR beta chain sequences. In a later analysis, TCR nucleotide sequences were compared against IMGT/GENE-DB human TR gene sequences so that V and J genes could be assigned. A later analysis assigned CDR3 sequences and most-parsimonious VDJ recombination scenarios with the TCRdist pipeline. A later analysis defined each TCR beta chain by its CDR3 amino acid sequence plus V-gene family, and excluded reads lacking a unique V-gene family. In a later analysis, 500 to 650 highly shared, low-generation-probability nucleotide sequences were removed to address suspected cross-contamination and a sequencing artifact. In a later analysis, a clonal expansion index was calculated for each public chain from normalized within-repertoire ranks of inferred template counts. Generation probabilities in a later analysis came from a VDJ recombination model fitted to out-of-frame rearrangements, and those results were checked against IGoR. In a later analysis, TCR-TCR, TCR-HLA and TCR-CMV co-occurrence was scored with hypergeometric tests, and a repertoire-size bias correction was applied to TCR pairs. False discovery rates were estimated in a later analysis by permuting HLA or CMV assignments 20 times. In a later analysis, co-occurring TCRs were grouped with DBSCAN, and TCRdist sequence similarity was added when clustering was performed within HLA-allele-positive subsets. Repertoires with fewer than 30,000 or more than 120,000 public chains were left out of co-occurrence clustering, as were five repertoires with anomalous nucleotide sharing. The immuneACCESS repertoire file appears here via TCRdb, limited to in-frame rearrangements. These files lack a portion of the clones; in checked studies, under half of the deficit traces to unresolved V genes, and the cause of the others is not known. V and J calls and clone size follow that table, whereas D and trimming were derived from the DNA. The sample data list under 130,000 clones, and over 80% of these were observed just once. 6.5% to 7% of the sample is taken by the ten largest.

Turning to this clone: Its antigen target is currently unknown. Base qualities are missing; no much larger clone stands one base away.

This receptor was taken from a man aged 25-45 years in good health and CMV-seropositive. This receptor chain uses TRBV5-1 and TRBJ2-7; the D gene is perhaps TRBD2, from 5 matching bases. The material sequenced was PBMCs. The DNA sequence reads TGCGCCAGCAGAGAGTTTTCGGGAATCTCCTACGAGCAGTACTTC. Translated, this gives CASREFSGISYEQYF.